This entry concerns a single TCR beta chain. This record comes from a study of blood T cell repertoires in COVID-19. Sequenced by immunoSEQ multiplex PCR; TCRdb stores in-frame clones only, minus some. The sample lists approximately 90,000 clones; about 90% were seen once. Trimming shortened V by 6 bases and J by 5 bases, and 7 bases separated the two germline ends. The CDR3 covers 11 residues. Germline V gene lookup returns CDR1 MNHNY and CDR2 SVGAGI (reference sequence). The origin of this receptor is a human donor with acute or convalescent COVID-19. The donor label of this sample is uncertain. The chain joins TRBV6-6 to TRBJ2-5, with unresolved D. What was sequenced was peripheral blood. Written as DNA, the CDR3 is TGTGCCAGCAGCCTCGGGGAGACCCAGTACTTC. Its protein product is CASSLGETQYF.